The 22 T cell receptor beta chains given below trace back to one sample, sequenced in a study of T-cell reconstitution after alpha-beta-depleted transplantation in children. Unique molecular identifiers were built into the TCRbeta library. TCRdb reprocessed the PCR reads via MiXCR and lists one record per CDR3 protein. This table has hundreds of thousands of distinct CDR3 sequences, about 11% appearing once. The material sequenced was PBMCs, taken before TCRalphabeta/CD19-depleted stem cell transplant. The receptors shown here come from a child less than two years old with acute myeloid leukemia, due to receive a stem cell transplant.

In its sample, this clonotype was seen many times. The chain couples TRBV18 to TRBJ1-5; no reliable D call. Germline loops: CDR1 KGHSH, CDR2 LQKENI. Deletions cut 2 bases from V and 2 bases from J, with 10 bases between. The CDR3 is 15 amino acids. CDR3 nucleotides: TGTGCCAGCTCACCATCTGAAAGTGGCAATCAGCCCCAGCATTTT. This gives the protein CASSPSESGNQPQHF.

A word on this clonotype: Relative to the germline gene, one junction end is altered; a read error may explain this. The chain joins TRBV6-6 to TRBJ2-3; possible D gene TRBD1, 5 bases. The CDR3 is made up of 12 amino acids. The germline gives CDR1 MNHNY, CDR2 SVGAGI (reference sequence). CDR3 protein: CASETDTDTQYF. In DNA form, the CDR3 reads TGTGCCAGTGAAACGGACACAGATACACAGTATTTT.

This clonotype was recorded a few times. The gene calls are TRBV6-2 or TRBV6-3 and TRBJ1-1, with TRBD1 identical over 10 bases. Germline assignment: CDR1 MNHEY and CDR2 SVGEGT. V trimming: 2 bases; J trimming: 0 bases; junction bases outside the gene matches: 21. The CDR3 spans 22 residues. The CDR3 DNA reads TGTGCCAGCAGTTACCATCGTCCCGGGACAGGGGCGGTCCCTAGTATGAACACTGAAGCTTTCTTT. This translates into CASSYHRPGTGAVPSMNTEAFF.

This clonotype was observed many times. The CDR3: CSARDGTSTDTQYF. For the CDR3, the DNA is TGCAGTGCTAGAGATGGGACTAGCACAGATACGCAGTATTTT. The chain employs TRBV20-1 and TRBJ2-3, with D possibly being TRBD2 (6 bases). Germline CDR1 and CDR2: DFQATT and SNEGSKA (reference sequence). This CDR3 has 14 amino acids. Deletions cut 0 bases from V and 0 bases from J, with 7 bases between.

This clonotype came up many times. This chain joins TRBV7-2 and TRBJ1-6; 8 nucleotides align to TRBD1. The V gene end was trimmed by 1 base and the J gene end by 5 bases; junction bases not matched to a gene: 4. This CDR3 has 16 amino acids. Germline assignment: CDR1 SGHTA and CDR2 FQGNSA. DNA for the CDR3: TGTGCCAGCAGCTTAGTAGGACAGGGCAATAATTCACCCCTCCACTTT. Translating it yields CASSLVGQGNNSPLHF.

This clonotype has ten or more counts. The chain has TRBV28 and TRBJ2-5; D is perhaps TRBD1 (6 bases). V gave up 8 bases and J gave up 4 bases, with 20 bases separating them. Germline V gene data show CDR1 as MDHEN and CDR2 as SYDVKM. The CDR3 is 15 amino acids. The CDR3 DNA is TGTGCCAGCCAACAGGGACAAAGGTTGCGAGAGACCCAGTACTTC. Encoded protein: CASQQGQRLRETQYF.

This clonotype was counted at least ten times. CDR3 residues: CSARGGRNEQFF. The CDR3 bases are TGCAGTGCCCGGGGGGGCCGAAATGAGCAGTTCTTC. The rearrangement uses TRBV20-1 and TRBJ2-1; 8 bases line up with TRBD2. The CDR3 covers 12 residues. CDR1 is DFQATT and CDR2 is SNEGSKA in the germline V gene (reference sequence). V dropped 6 bases and J dropped 7; count of bases not matched to a gene: 5.

V usage is TRBV5-1 and J usage is TRBJ2-2; 11 positions agree with TRBD1. V was pared by 2 bases and J by 5 bases, with 5 bases of the junction left unmatched. From germline, CDR1 is SGHRS and CDR2 YFSETQ. This CDR3 has 16 amino acids. CDR3 coding DNA: TGCGCCAGCAGCTTCCGGACAGGGGGCAGTACCGGGGAGCTGTTTTTT. Translation gives CASSFRTGGSTGELFF.

This clonotype appeared many times. CDR3 loop: CSAPGPRADTQYF. The CDR3 region has the DNA TGCAGTGCCCCGGGCCCAAGGGCAGATACGCAGTATTTT. This chain joins TRBV20-1 and TRBJ2-3; D not certain. Germline V CDR1 and CDR2: DFQATT, SNEGSKA (reference sequence). V was pared by 6 bases and J by 4 bases, with 14 bases between. The CDR3 extends over 13 amino acids.

This clonotype was detected many times. V usage is TRBV12-3 or TRBV12-4 and J usage is TRBJ2-1; D call uncertain. Trimming took off 6 bases at V and 0 bases at J, with 12 bases between the two ends. The CDR3 runs to 15 residues. This CDR3 reads CASRRTPSSYNEQFF. CDR3 in DNA: TGTGCCAGCAGGAGGACCCCGAGCTCCTACAATGAGCAGTTCTTC.

The table lists this clonotype with many counts. This rearrangement joins TRBV29-1 to TRBJ2-3; D might be TRBD2 (6 bases). Trimming stripped 5 bases from V and 3 bases from J, with 15 bases between. This CDR3 has 14 residues. Germline CDR1 SQVTM, CDR2 ANQGSEA. The CDR3 here is CSVQRGVNTDTQYF. The CDR3 coding sequence is TGCAGCGTTCAACGCGGGGTGAATACAGATACGCAGTATTTT.

At least ten counts were recorded for this clonotype. This rearrangement joins TRBV20-1 to TRBJ1-6, with D perhaps TRBD1 (6 bases). Deletions cut 5 bases from V and 3 bases from J, with 11 bases between. Per germline, CDR1 DFQATT and CDR2 SNEGSKA (reference sequence). This CDR3 contains 14 residues. CDR3 sequence: CSARDRNYNSPLHF. CDR3 coding DNA: TGCAGTGCTCGCGACAGGAACTATAATTCACCCCTCCACTTT.

The rearrangement joins TRBV6-1 to TRBJ2-3; 9 bases map to TRBD2. This CDR3 region has 16 residues. V lost 6 bases to trimming and J lost 1 base; unmatched junction nucleotides: 8. Germline CDR1 and CDR2: MNHNS and SASEGT. The DNA of the CDR3 is TGTGCCAGCAGCCCTCGGGCTAGCGGGGGCACAGATACGCAGTATTTT. Translating gives CASSPRASGGTDTQYF.

The chain joins TRBV20-1 to TRBJ1-5; D possibly corresponds to TRBD1 (6 bases). Germline-derived CDR1 and CDR2 are DFQATT and SNEGSKA (reference sequence). V was cut by 3 bases and J by 3 bases, with 15 bases left in between. This CDR3 is built from 15 residues. The CDR3 here is CSASTRGLVNQPQHF. The CDR3 nucleotides read TGCAGTGCTAGTACCCGGGGGCTTGTCAATCAGCCCCAGCATTTT.

This clonotype was counted at least ten times. V gene TRBV28 combines with J gene TRBJ1-1; 7 nucleotides align to TRBD1. The V gene's germline CDR1 is MDHEN and CDR2 SYDVKM. The CDR3 spans 12 residues. The ends lost 6 bases at V and 7 bases at J; junction bases unmatched: 5. DNA of the CDR3: TGTGCCAGCAGCCCCCAGGGGGTTGAAGCTTTCTTT. Amino acids: CASSPQGVEAFF.

This clonotype was detected many times. The chain couples TRBV20-1 to TRBJ2-1, with 7 bases lining up with TRBD2. V lost 1 base, J lost 0 bases, and 12 bases stayed unmatched. Germline CDR1 DFQATT, CDR2 SNEGSKA (reference sequence). The CDR3 loop spans 18 amino acids. The CDR3 DNA follows: TGCAGTGCTAGAGTCCGGGAGGCCTACTTGAGCTCCTACAATGAGCAGTTCTTC. Its translation: CSARVREAYLSSYNEQFF.

This clonotype was observed many times. The J gene is TRBJ1-5, the V gene TRBV6-5; D not resolved. The V gene's germline CDR1 is MNHEY and CDR2 SVGAGI. The CDR3 runs 13 residues. V lost 6 bases to trimming and J lost 7 bases, with 13 bases between them. As DNA, the CDR3 is TGTGCCAGCAGAGGAGGAGCGGGGCAGCCCCAGCATTTT. This gives the protein CASRGGAGQPQHF.

In this sample, this clonotype turned up many times. The V and J genes are TRBV29-1 and TRBJ2-3; D remains unclear. The CDR3 runs 12 residues. Trimming took 7 bases from V and 1 from J, leaving 9 bases between them. CDR1 is SQVTM, CDR2 ANQGSEA, per germline. The CDR3 DNA follows: TGCAGCGATGACGGCGGCACAGATACGCAGTATTTT. It is translated as CSDDGGTDTQYF.

This clonotype was seen repeatedly, ten times or more. This chain links TRBV5-1 with TRBJ2-7; D may be TRBD2 (6 bases). CDR3 length: 13 residues. CDR1 and CDR2 (germline): SGHRS, YFSETQ. The V end lost 4 bases, the J end lost 4 bases, and 12 bases lay between the germline ends. In DNA form, the CDR3 reads TGCGCCAGCAGCCCAGGAGGGCCGTACGAGCAGTACTTC. It is translated as CASSPGGPYEQYF.

This clonotype was found many times. The chain is built from TRBV18 and TRBJ2-7; a possible D gene is TRBD2 (5 bases). V lost 5 bases and J lost 4, with 12 bases in between. Germline CDR1 and CDR2: KGHSH and LQKENI. This CDR3 comprises 13 residues. In nucleotides, the CDR3 is TGTGCCAGCTCAGGCGGAGAGGGATACGAGCAGTACTTC. It codes for CASSGGEGYEQYF.

This clonotype was picked up many times. This chain connects TRBV19 to TRBJ2-3; D uncertain. CDR1 is LNHDA, CDR2 SQIVND, per germline (reference sequence). Between the trimmed V and J ends, which lost 8 bases and 1 base, there was a span of 10 bases. The CDR3 contains 13 residues. CDR3 sequence (DNA): TGTGCCAGTGGCGTTTGGGGCACAGATACGCAGTATTTT. Its protein product is CASGVWGTDTQYF. Based on the CDR3 plus reference TRBV19 and TRBJ2-3, the full variable domain is DGGITQSPKYLFRKEGQNVTLSCEQNLNHDAMYWYRQDPGQGLRLIYYSQIVNDFQKGDIAEGYSVSREKKESFPLTVTSAQKNPTAFYLCASGVWGTDTQYFGPGTRLTVL.

This clonotype occurred many times. This chain links TRBV11-1 with TRBJ1-2; 9 bases are a match to TRBD1. Germline CDR1 and CDR2: SGHAT and FQDESV (reference sequence). V shed 4 bases, J shed 4 bases, and the junction held 19 bases outside the gene matches. This CDR3 contains 19 residues. The DNA for the CDR3 is TGTGCCAGCAGCTCCTTACCGGGACAGGGAGAGAGATTGAGCTATGGCTACACCTTC. Protein: CASSSLPGQGERLSYGYTF.